The 18 T cell receptor beta chains below come from one sample, sequenced in a study of blood T cell repertoires in COVID-19. TCRdb's table, derived via immunoSEQ multiplex PCR, lists solely in-frame clones and lacks some. The sample consists of 200,000 to 250,000 clones, about four fifths of them appearing once. Material for sequencing was peripheral blood. The receptors were sampled from an elderly man with acute or convalescent COVID-19.

This clone appeared a single time. CDR3 sequence reads: CASTSGRLNTGELFF. CDR3 bases: TGTGCCAGTACTAGCGGGAGACTGAACACCGGGGAGCTGTTTTTT. This rearrangement joins TRBV19 to TRBJ2-2; 10 nucleotides agree with TRBD2. Trimming at V came to 7 bases and at J to 1 base, leaving 3 bases not matched to a gene. This CDR3 spans 15 amino acids. CDR1 is LNHDA and CDR2 is SQIVND in the germline V gene (reference sequence).

This chain links TRBV5-6 with TRBJ1-2, with 8 nucleotides matching TRBD1. V shed 4 bases and J 8 bases; nucleotides not matched to a gene: 13. The CDR3 has 15 residues. Germline CDR1 reads SGHDT; CDR2 reads YYEEEE. For the CDR3, the DNA is TGTGCCAGCAGCGTATGGGACAGGCCTTTTCGGGGCTACACCTTC. Amino acid sequence: CASSVWDRPFRGYTF.

The chain joins TRBV30 to TRBJ2-1, with unresolved D. The germline gives CDR1 GTSNPN, CDR2 SVGIG (reference sequence). The V gene lost 0 bases and the J gene lost 9 bases, with 12 bases spanning the gap. This CDR3 has 13 amino acids. The CDR3 DNA reads as TGTGCCTGGAGTGTACTACTTAGTAGTGAGCAGTTCTTC. This translates into CAWSVLLSSEQFF. Together with reference TRBV30 and TRBJ2-1, the CDR3 gives the full variable domain: SQTIHQWPATLVQPVGSPLSLECTVEGTSNPNLYWYRQAAGRGLQLLFYSVGIGQISSEVPQNLSASRPQDRQFILSSKKLLLSDSGFYLCAWSVLLSSEQFFGPGTRLTVL.

The V and J genes are TRBV2 and TRBJ1-5; 7 positions agree with TRBD1. With 4 bases clipped from V and 2 bases from J, the junction kept 2 bases outside the gene matches. Germline lookup yields CDR1 SNHLY and CDR2 FYNNEI. CDR3 length equals 14 residues. This CDR3 reads CASSGQGGNQPQHF. The CDR3 coding sequence is TGTGCCAGCAGTGGACAGGGAGGCAATCAGCCCCAGCATTTT.

The J gene is TRBJ1-1, the V gene TRBV3-1 (or the pseudogene TRBV3-2); D not certain. V was cut by 1 base and J by 0 bases, with 6 bases left in between. There are 14 residues in the CDR3. The V gene's germline CDR1 is LGHDT and CDR2 YNNKEL (reference sequence). DNA of the CDR3: TGTGCCAGCAGCCAAGTGGCACTGAACACTGAAGCTTTCTTT. Translating it yields CASSQVALNTEAFF.

This chain joins TRBV4-2 and TRBJ2-7, with 13 bases lining up with TRBD2. Losses at the gene ends were 4 bases for V and 6 bases for J; bases not matched to a gene: 9. CDR3 length equals 16 residues. CDR1 and CDR2 (germline): LGHNA, YNFKEQ. The CDR3 DNA sequence: TGTGCCAGCAGCCCCAGACTAGCGGGAGGTTCGAGCGAGCAGTACTTC. It is translated as CASSPRLAGGSSEQYF.

The chain couples TRBV4-2 to TRBJ2-3, with TRBD1 matching over 7 bases. Per germline, CDR1 LGHNA and CDR2 YNFKEQ. With V trimmed by 1 base and J by 4 bases, 8 bases remained unmatched. This CDR3 region has 16 residues. The CDR3 is CASSQAPWQGADTQYF. CDR3 DNA: TGTGCCAGCAGCCAAGCACCCTGGCAGGGGGCAGATACGCAGTATTTT.

The chain employs TRBV27 and TRBJ2-7, with 8 bases fitting TRBD2. CDR1 MNHEY and CDR2 SMNVEV come from the germline V gene (reference sequence). Unmatched junction bases numbered 9, after V lost 6 bases and J lost 2 bases. The length of the CDR3 is 15 residues. This CDR3 reads CASSLRGGSPYEQYF. The CDR3 DNA reads as TGTGCCAGCAGCCTCCGGGGGGGGTCCCCCTACGAGCAGTACTTC.

The J gene is TRBJ1-5, the V gene TRBV3-1 (or the pseudogene TRBV3-2); TRBD1 is a possible D gene (5 bases). The CDR3 is 12 amino acids. Trimming stripped 1 base from V and 9 bases from J, with 7 bases between. CDR1 and CDR2 (germline): LGHDT, YNNKEL (reference sequence). The CDR3 sequence is CASSQGGGPQHF. For the CDR3, the DNA is TGTGCCAGCAGCCAAGGGGGGGGGCCCCAGCATTTT.

The gene calls are TRBV6-5 and TRBJ1-2; 7 bases line up with TRBD1. The V gene's germline CDR1 is MNHEY and CDR2 SVGAGI. The CDR3 consists of 15 residues. The junction had 10 bases not matched to a gene; V was cut back by 6 bases and J by 3 bases. The CDR3, as DNA: TGTGCCAGCAGCATGACAGGGTTCAGCGACTATGGCTACACCTTC. This sequence encodes CASSMTGFSDYGYTF.

The chain recombines TRBV5-1 with TRBJ2-1, with TRBD2 matching over 11 bases. The ends lost 3 bases at V and 7 bases at J; junction bases unmatched: 6. This CDR3 spans 15 amino acids. Germline lookup yields CDR1 SGHRS and CDR2 YFSETQ. CDR3 coding DNA: TGCGCCAGCAGCTCCTTAGCGGGAGGGCCTAATGAGCAGTTCTTC. The encoded protein is CASSSLAGGPNEQFF.

The chain is built from TRBV5-5 and TRBJ2-7, with 8 bases matching TRBD1. Germline CDR1 is SGHKS and CDR2 is YYEKEE (reference sequence). V was pared by 3 bases and J by 5 bases, with 13 bases of the junction left unmatched. CDR3 length: 16 residues. CDR3 sequence: CASSSPGGGSLDEQYF. The CDR3 coding sequence is TGTGCCAGCAGCTCGCCAGGGGGCGGCTCCTTAGACGAGCAGTACTTC. Complete variable domain (other parts from reference TRBV5-5 and TRBJ2-7): DAGVTQSPTHLIKTRGQQVTLRCSPISGHKSVSWYQQVLGQGPQFIFQYYEKEERGRGNFPDRFSARQFPNYSSELNVNALLLGDSALYLCASSSPGGGSLDEQYFGPGTRLTVT.

This clone was detected only a few times. The chain combines TRBV7-9 with TRBJ2-3; TRBD1 is a possible D gene (5 bases). Germline V gives CDR1 SEHNR, CDR2 FQNEAQ (reference sequence). V dropped 6 bases and J dropped 4 bases, with 14 bases sitting between them. This CDR3 spans 14 amino acids. CDR3 in DNA: TGTGCCAGCAGAGGCAGGGAATACGCAGATACGCAGTATTTT. Protein: CASRGREYADTQYF.

The rearrangement joins TRBV24-1 to TRBJ2-3; 8 bases fit TRBD1. CDR1 KGHDR and CDR2 SFDVKD come from the germline V gene. CDR3 length equals 17 residues. V gave up 5 bases and J gave up 0 bases; unmatched junction bases: 9. The CDR3: CATSAADRGSSTDTQYF. The CDR3 region has the DNA TGTGCCACCAGTGCCGCCGACAGGGGATCTAGCACAGATACGCAGTATTTT.

The V gene is TRBV25-1, the J gene TRBJ1-2; D uncertain. CDR3 length: 14 residues. V was shortened by 2 bases and J by 0 bases, with 7 bases between the two germline ends. Germline loops: CDR1 MGHDK, CDR2 SYGVNS. Written as DNA, the CDR3 is TGTGCCAGCAGTGAAACAGCCACTAACTATGGCTACACCTTC. This sequence encodes CASSETATNYGYTF.

The V gene is TRBV2, the J gene TRBJ1-2; D uncertain. The CDR3 runs 13 residues. Trimming removed 7 bases at V and 3 bases at J, with 12 bases between. Germline V CDR1 and CDR2: SNHLY, FYNNEI. The DNA of the CDR3 is TGTGCCAGCACCGAGGAGATTTACTATGGCTACACCTTC. Protein product: CASTEEIYYGYTF.

The J gene is TRBJ2-1, the V gene TRBV24-1, with a weak D call TRBD1 (5 bases). Germline CDR1 KGHDR, CDR2 SFDVKD. Trimming shortened V by 6 bases and J by 5 bases, and 16 bases separated the two germline ends. The CDR3 has 15 amino acids. The CDR3 protein is CATSSHQGGNNEQFF. The CDR3 region has the DNA TGTGCCACCAGTTCGCATCAGGGTGGCAACAATGAGCAGTTCTTC.

This sequence joins TRBV3-1 (or the pseudogene TRBV3-2) and TRBJ1-6, with TRBD1 as a possible D gene (6 bases). Germline loops: CDR1 LGHDT, CDR2 YNNKEL (reference sequence). The CDR3 covers 15 residues. V lost 5 bases and J 9 bases, leaving 17 bases between the germline ends. The CDR3 DNA follows: TGTGCCAGCAGCTTTACCGGGACAAGGGGTTCACCCCTCCACTTT. As protein: CASSFTGTRGSPLHF.